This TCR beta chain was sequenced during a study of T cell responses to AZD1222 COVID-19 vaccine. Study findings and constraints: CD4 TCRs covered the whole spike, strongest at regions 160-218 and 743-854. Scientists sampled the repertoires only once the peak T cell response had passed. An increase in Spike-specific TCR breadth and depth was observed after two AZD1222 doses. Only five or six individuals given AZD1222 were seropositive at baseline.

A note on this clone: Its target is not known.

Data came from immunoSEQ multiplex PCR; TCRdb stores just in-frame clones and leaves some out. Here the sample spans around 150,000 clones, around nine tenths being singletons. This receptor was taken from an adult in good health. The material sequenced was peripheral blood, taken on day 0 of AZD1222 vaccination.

CDR3 DNA sequence: TGTGCCAGCAGCTTAGTGGGTCTCTACAATGAGCAGTTCTTC. It codes for CASSLVGLYNEQFF. The chain is built from TRBV13 and TRBJ2-1; D gene uncertain. This CDR3 contains 14 residues. Germline CDR1 reads PRHDT; CDR2 reads FYEKMQ (reference sequence). V was shortened by 1 base and J by 3 bases, with 7 bases between the two germline ends. The variable domain in full, completed from reference TRBV13 and TRBJ2-1, reads AAGVIQSPRHLIKEKRETATLKCYPIPRHDTVYWYQQGPGQDPQFLISFYEKMQSDKGSIPDRFSAQQFSDYHSELNMSSLELGDSALYFCASSLVGLYNEQFFGPGTRLTVL.